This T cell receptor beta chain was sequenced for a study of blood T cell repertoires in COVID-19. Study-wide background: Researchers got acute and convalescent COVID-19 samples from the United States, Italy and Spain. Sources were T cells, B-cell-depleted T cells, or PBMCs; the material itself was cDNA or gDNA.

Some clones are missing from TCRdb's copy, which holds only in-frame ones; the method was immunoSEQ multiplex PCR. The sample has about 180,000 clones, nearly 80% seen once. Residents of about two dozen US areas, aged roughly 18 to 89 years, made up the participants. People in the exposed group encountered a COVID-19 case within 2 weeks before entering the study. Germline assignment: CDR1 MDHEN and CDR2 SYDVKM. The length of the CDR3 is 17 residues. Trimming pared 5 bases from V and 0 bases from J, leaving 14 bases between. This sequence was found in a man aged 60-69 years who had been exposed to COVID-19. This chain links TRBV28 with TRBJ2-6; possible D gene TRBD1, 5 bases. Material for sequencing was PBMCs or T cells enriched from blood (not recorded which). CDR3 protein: CASSPTAHRSGANVLTF. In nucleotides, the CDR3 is TGTGCCAGCAGTCCGACAGCGCACCGCTCTGGGGCCAACGTCCTGACTTTC.